A single T cell receptor beta chain is shown here with its context. This entry comes from a study of shared T cell receptors in the human thymus. CDR3 length equals 14 residues. V was pared by 3 bases and J by 3 bases, with 11 bases between. Germline V gives CDR1 LNHDA, CDR2 SQIVND (reference sequence). Sequencing was performed with immunoSEQ multiplex PCR; in TCRdb, only in-frame clones are kept and a portion is missing. The data show about 660,000 clones, roughly 90% seen once. In addition, the sample was reused for a study of human thymus T cells. From that study: Thymic and blood repertoires seemed to favor certain V and J genes. Related research described thymic repertoires that were highly overlapping among unrelated individuals.

The gene calls are TRBV19 and TRBJ2-5, with no clear D. This receptor was identified in a boy in the first two years of life with a congenital heart defect. The sample consisted of thymocytes. CDR3: CASSIFGQEETQYF. CDR3 sequence (DNA): TGTGCCAGTAGTATCTTTGGGCAGGAAGAGACCCAGTACTTC.